These 14 T cell receptor beta chains were all obtained from the same sample, sequenced in a study of regulatory T cells in long-lasting Graves disease (dated by TCRdb to the early 2020s). This specimen's time point label, interpreted: newly diagnosed GD, antithyroid drugs for less than 3 months. RNA was extracted from PBMCs in TRIzol for both TCR sequencing and RNA sequencing. Libraries were constructed by multiplex PCR. The data were produced on an Illumina HiSeq 4000. CDR3 regions were amplified by Arm-PCR with iRepertoire HTBI primers to construct TCR beta libraries. TCRdb took the public reads, trimmed them with fastp at Q25, ran MiXCR for clone calling and kept in-frame beta chains. Here each entry gathers all rows of one CDR3 protein and keeps the most common genes and DNA. This sample lists about 210,000 distinct CDR3 sequences; roughly 20% were detected once. Of the sample, about an eighth falls within the top ten clones.

These data also featured in a second study, about T cells in Graves' hyperthyroidism and ophthalmopathy.

Material: peripheral blood mononuclear cells (PBMCs), obtained at new diagnosis, from a patient treated with antithyroid drugs. All receptors come from a woman aged 30 to 39 with Graves disease. Donor details come from another sample of the same person, matched by shared clones.

There are many counts of this clonotype. J is TRBJ1-1 and V is TRBV28; D call uncertain. Trimming shortened V by 5 bases and J by 1 base, and 17 bases separated the two germline ends. Germline V gene data show CDR1 as MDHEN and CDR2 as SYDVKM. CDR3 length: 16 residues. This CDR3 is CASSPGENVGNTEAFF. The CDR3 bases are TGTGCCAGCAGTCCCGGGGAGAACGTTGGGAACACTGAAGCTTTCTTT.

Concerning this clonotype: A far larger clone is only one base removed, so a read error is likely. This chain links TRBV27 with TRBJ2-1, with TRBD1 matching 9 bases. The J call may be incorrect, as the DNA end agrees better with TRBJ2-3. Germline CDR1 MNHEY, CDR2 SMNVEV (reference sequence). The CDR3 loop spans 16 amino acids. Here the CDR3 reads CASSGTGTGSTDTQYF. CDR3 nucleotides: TGTGCCAGCAGCGGAACCGGGACAGGGAGCACAGATACGCAGTATTTT.

This clonotype was seen ten or more times. CDR3 coding DNA: TGTGCCAGCACCCAGGTCGCTATAGCGACCCCCTACGAGCAGTACTTC. This codes for CASTQVAIATPYEQYF. V and J are TRBV28 and TRBJ2-7; TRBD2 might be the D (5 bases). Germline V gene sequence: CDR1 MDHEN, CDR2 SYDVKM. CDR3 length: 16 amino acids. With 7 bases removed from V and 2 bases from J, the gap between germline ends came to 21 bases.

The chain recombines TRBV28 with TRBJ2-7, with D perhaps assigned TRBD1 or TRBD2 (9 bases each). Trimming pared 7 bases from V and 2 bases from J, leaving 33 bases between. The CDR3 contains 20 residues. Germline CDR1 and CDR2: MDHEN and SYDVKM. CDR3 region: CASTGQGRIGSSGIPYEQYF. In DNA form, the CDR3 reads TGTGCCAGCACAGGACAGGGGCGGATCGGGTCTAGCGGGATCCCCTACGAGCAGTACTTC.

By share of the sample, this clonotype is medium-sized (0.01 to 0.1%). The J gene is TRBJ1-3, the V gene TRBV6-1; D not resolved. The CDR3 extends over 16 amino acids. Per germline, CDR1 MNHNS and CDR2 SASEGT. The ends were cut back, 9 bases at V and 8 bases at J, with 26 bases in the middle. The CDR3 region is CARFEARSGVSHTIYF. CDR3 nucleotides: TGTGCCAGGTTTGAAGCCCGCAGCGGGGTTAGTCACACCATATATTTT.

J is TRBJ2-1 and V is TRBV2, with 10 bases fitting TRBD2. The better agreement between TRBJ2-5 and the DNA end casts doubt on the J call. This CDR3 contains 16 residues. Germline V gene sequence: CDR1 SNHLY, CDR2 FYNNEI. CDR3 nucleotides: TGTGCCAGCAGAGGTAGCGGGAGGCCTTACCAAGAGACCCAGTACTTC. Its translation: CASRGSGRPYQETQYF.

This clonotype occurred many times. This chain connects TRBV5-4 to TRBJ1-1; D is unresolved. The V gene's germline CDR1 is SGHNT and CDR2 YYREEE (reference sequence). V gave up 3 bases and J gave up 0 bases, with 9 bases separating them. CDR3 length equals 14 residues. The CDR3 region is CASSYWTVNTEAFF. CDR3 in DNA: TGTGCCAGCAGCTATTGGACGGTGAACACTGAAGCTTTCTTT.

With regard to this clonotype: A much larger clone is a single base away; this may be a read error. CDR3 nucleotide sequence: TGTGCCAGCACCCTGGACTGGATGGACAATGAGCAGTTCTTC. Protein product: CASTLDWMDNEQFF. The chain employs TRBV6-1 and TRBJ2-1; TRBD2 is a possible D gene (5 bases). Germline values: CDR1 MNHNS, CDR2 SASEGT. V lost 7 bases, J lost 5 bases, and 15 bases lay in between. This CDR3 has 14 amino acids.

A note on this clonotype: This sequence is one base from a far larger clone and is likely a read error. The chain employs TRBV10-3 and TRBJ2-7, with D unclear. Trimming took 3 bases from V and 2 from J, leaving 14 bases between them. Germline lookup yields CDR1 ENHRY and CDR2 SYGVKD. The CDR3 consists of 15 residues. The CDR3 here is CAISEMTNPPYEQYF. The CDR3 region has the DNA TGTGCCATCAGTGAAATGACAAATCCCCCCTACGAGCAGTACTTC.

This clonotype occurred a few times. The chain couples TRBV4-2 to TRBJ2-3; 10 bases align to TRBD2. Trimming removed 0 bases from V and 5 bases from J; junction bases left unmatched: 8. Germline V CDR1 and CDR2: LGHNA, YNFKEQ. This CDR3 has 17 residues. The CDR3 loop is CASSQEELAGSEDTQYF. In nucleotides, the CDR3 is TGTGCCAGCAGCCAAGAGGAACTAGCGGGATCGGAAGATACGCAGTATTTT.

This clonotype was seen a few times. The genes are TRBV27 and TRBJ2-4; 7 nucleotides align to TRBD2. V shed 5 bases and J 0 bases; nucleotides not matched to a gene: 7. CDR3 size: 16 residues. Looked up from germline, CDR1 is MNHEY and CDR2 is SMNVEV (reference sequence). The CDR3, as DNA: TGTGCCAGCAGTGGACGGGGGGAACTAGCCAAAAACATTCAGTACTTC. Translating gives CASSGRGELAKNIQYF.

This clonotype showed up just a few times. The CDR3 does not close with the conserved phenylalanine or tryptophan, likely indicating a read error. The CDR3 nucleotides are TGTGCCAGTTCAACGGGACGGAGCACAGATACGCAGTATTCT. Translation gives CASSTGRSTDTQYS. This chain links TRBV19 with TRBJ2-3, with D tentatively TRBD1 or TRBD2 (5 bases each). This CDR3 is 14 amino acids long. Germline V lookup: CDR1 LNHDA, CDR2 SQIVND (reference sequence). Trimming cost V 8 bases and J 0 bases, with 12 bases left between them.

The CDR3 sequence: CASSVTGELNTEAFF. CDR3 in DNA: TGTGCCAGCAGCGTTACAGGGGAACTTAACACTGAAGCTTTCTTT. The gene calls are TRBV9 and TRBJ1-1, with 7 bases fitting TRBD1. V trimming: 2 bases; J trimming: 2 bases; junction bases outside the gene matches: 6. Germline CDR1 and CDR2: SGDLS and YYNGEE. The CDR3 sequence is 15 residues long.

This clonotype has ten or more counts. The J gene is TRBJ2-5, the V gene TRBV5-1, with 9 nucleotides matching TRBD1. This CDR3 contains 15 residues. The germline V gene encodes CDR1 SGHRS and CDR2 YFSETQ. V lost 4 bases, J lost 5 bases, and 9 bases stayed unmatched. CDR3 nucleotide sequence: TGCGCCAGCAGCCCGGCAGGACAGGGGCAGGAGACCCAGTACTTC. Amino acids: CASSPAGQGQETQYF.